The T cell receptor beta chain under discussion was sequenced for a study of T-cell memory formation after mild COVID-19. In this sample, this clonotype turned up a few times. TCRdb reprocessed the 5' RACE reads with MiXCR, giving one entry per CDR3 protein. The table has about 140,000 distinct CDR3 sequences, approximately 21% seen once. Source material: PBMCs or a T cell subset sorted from them (not recorded which). The TCR sequence derives from an adult woman who had mild COVID-19 (a few samples of this study predate the infection). Cell type and time point are not known.

The CDR3 region is CASSPPFTSGGLYEQYF. CDR3 DNA sequence: TGTGCCAGCTCACCACCATTTACTAGCGGGGGGTTGTACGAGCAGTACTTC. The chain is built from TRBV18 and TRBJ2-7; 12 positions agree with TRBD2. V trimming: 0 bases; J trimming: 4 bases; junction bases outside the gene matches: 7. This CDR3 comprises 17 residues. CDR1 and CDR2 (germline): KGHSH, LQKENI.